This paragraph covers one T cell receptor (beta chain) sequence. As handled by the study authors: Amplification with reference gene primers provided the estimates of nucleated cell counts. Assay: immunoSEQ multiplex PCR; the TCRdb copy retains only in-frame clones and omits some. The DNA was the basis for D and trimming; V, J and clone size are from that table. Counted here are roughly 40,000 clones, approximately 88% occurring once; the ten biggest clones make up about 1.2%. This entry is derived from a study of blood T cell repertoires in COVID-19. The overall study: Acute-phase and convalescent COVID-19 samples originated in the United States, Italy and Spain. T cells, B-cell-depleted T cells, or PBMCs provided the cDNA or gDNA that served as material.

This CDR3 is built from 18 residues. With 1 base clipped from V and 0 bases from J, the junction kept 7 bases outside the gene matches. Germline V gives CDR1 SGHVS, CDR2 FNYEAQ. The sample comprised peripheral blood. This sequence originates from a woman aged 35 to 49 with acute or convalescent COVID-19. The chain couples TRBV7-6 to TRBJ2-1; 9 nucleotides agree with TRBD2. CDR3 nucleotide sequence: TGTGCCAGCAGCTTAGAAAGCGGGGGGTCCAGCTCCTACAATGAGCAGTTCTTC. Protein: CASSLESGGSSSYNEQFF. Drawing the rest from reference TRBV7-6 and TRBJ2-1, the complete variable domain is GAGVSQSPRYKVTKRGQDVALRCDPISGHVSLYWYRQALGQGPEFLTYFNYEAQQDKSGLPNDRFSAERPEGSISTLTIQRTEQRDSAMYRCASSLESGGSSSYNEQFFGPGTRLTVL.